This T cell receptor beta chain was sequenced for a study of blood T cell repertoires in COVID-19. Categorization into cohorts depended on clinical history that participants reported. Libraries were prepared by immunoSEQ multiplex PCR; TCRdb keeps only in-frame clonotypes and omits some of them. The table records approximately 180,000 clones, approximately 73% of them present only once. The CDR3 is 13 amino acids. Trimming shortened V by 8 bases and J by 5 bases, and 16 bases separated the two germline ends. The germline V gene encodes CDR1 SGHRS and CDR2 YFSETQ. The TCR originated in a woman aged 50 to 60 with acute COVID-19. The sample taken for sequencing was PBMCs or T cells enriched from blood (not recorded which). The chain couples TRBV5-1 to TRBJ2-5, with D possibly TRBD1 on 5 matching bases. The CDR3 region has the DNA TGCGCCAGGCAGGGTTTTTTTTCGGAGACCCAGTACTTC. This translates into CARQGFFSETQYF.